This T cell receptor (beta chain) was retrieved from a study of T cell changes during pregnancy in multiple sclerosis. Libraries were prepared by immunoSEQ multiplex PCR; TCRdb keeps only in-frame clonotypes and omits some of them. The sample shows 65,000 to 75,000 clones, 80% to 95% of them seen only once. CDR1 is ENHRY, CDR2 SYGVKD, per germline. The V and J ends lost 8 bases and 1 base respectively, with 6 bases between them. The CDR3 is 12 amino acids. This clonotype was obtained from a female donor in good health, enrolled as a control in a pregnancy study. The source material was peripheral blood, sampled after pregnancy. The chain uses TRBV10-3 and TRBJ1-3; a weak D match, TRBD1 (5 bases). CDR3 DNA: TGTGCCATCGGGACTTCTGGAAACACCATATATTTT. Its protein is CAIGTSGNTIYF.